Listed here are 27 T cell receptor beta chains from one sample, sequenced in a study of memory CD4+ T cells and cytomegalovirus serostatus. The sort gate was single viable CD3+CD4+CD8-CD45RO+ cells for memory CD4+ T cells. Clones were read by immunoSEQ multiplex PCR, and TCRdb kept only the in-frame ones, dropping some. Of 60,000 to 70,000 clones listed, 80% were seen once; the top ten hold almost 0.55%. The sequenced sample consisted of memory CD4+ T cells from blood. These receptors were taken from an adult in good health and CMV-seronegative. Some clones in this sample may be carry-over from other donors' samples.

In DNA form, the CDR3 reads TGTGCCAGCAAGGGGACTAGCGGGCACAATGAGCAGTTCTTC. Its translation is CASKGTSGHNEQFF. This chain joins TRBV11-2 and TRBJ2-1, with 12 bases fitting TRBD2. The V gene's germline CDR1 is SGHAT and CDR2 FQNNGV. V was pared by 7 bases and J by 5 bases, with 3 bases of the junction left unmatched. The CDR3 length is 14 residues. Supplemented by reference TRBV11-2 and TRBJ2-1, the full variable domain reads EAGVAQSPRYKIIEKRQSVAFWCNPISGHATLYWYQQILGQGPKLLIQFQNNGVVDDSQLPKDRFSAERLKGVDSTLKIQPAKLEDSAVYLCASKGTSGHNEQFFGPGTRLTVL.

This chain uses TRBV5-1 with TRBJ1-5; D is unresolved. Trimming pared 0 bases from V and 3 bases from J, leaving 4 bases between. The germline gives CDR1 SGHRS, CDR2 YFSETQ. The CDR3 runs 13 residues. CDR3 sequence reads: CASSLGANQPQHF. The CDR3 nucleotides read TGCGCCAGCAGCTTGGGGGCCAATCAGCCCCAGCATTTT.

The chain has TRBV6-5 and TRBJ2-2, with TRBD2 as a possible D gene (6 bases). Trimming took off 6 bases at V and 5 bases at J, with 16 bases between the two ends. Germline lookup yields CDR1 MNHEY and CDR2 SVGAGI. The length of the CDR3 is 15 residues. The DNA of the CDR3 is TGTGCCAGCAGAGGGCGGAGGGGTTCAACCGGGGAGCTGTTTTTT. This sequence encodes CASRGRRGSTGELFF.

V usage is TRBV12-5 and J usage is TRBJ1-2, with D uncertain. Trimming removed 5 bases at V and 8 bases at J, with 15 bases between. The CDR3 covers 13 residues. The germline CDR1 and CDR2 sequences are LGHNT and FRNRAP. In DNA, the CDR3 is TGTGCTAGTGGTCTGAACATGAGGGTCGGCTACACCTTC. This encodes CASGLNMRVGYTF.

In its sample, this clone was seen a few times. This chain links TRBV7-2 with TRBJ1-5, with D possibly matching TRBD1 (6 bases). CDR1 is SGHTA and CDR2 is FQGNSA in the germline V gene. There are 15 residues in the CDR3. V lost 3 bases and J 0 bases, leaving 9 bases between the germline ends. CDR3 sequence (DNA): TGTGCCAGCAGCTTCCAACAGGGTAGCAATCAGCCCCAGCATTTT. This sequence encodes CASSFQQGSNQPQHF.

This clone was counted between two and nine times. The V call is TRBV7-8, the J call TRBJ1-2; D may be TRBD1 (6 bases). Trimming took off 0 bases at V and 4 bases at J, with 9 bases between the two ends. Per the germline V gene, CDR1 is SGHVS and CDR2 is FQNEAQ. The CDR3 contains 14 residues. CDR3 loop: CASSLATGRYGYTF. The CDR3 nucleotides are TGTGCCAGCAGCTTAGCGACAGGCCGCTATGGCTACACCTTC.

This clone appeared a few times. The rearrangement links TRBV6-1 to TRBJ1-1, with a possible D match to TRBD1 (5 bases). Germline V gene sequence: CDR1 MNHNS, CDR2 SASEGT. The CDR3 covers 14 residues. The V end lost 9 bases, the J end lost 1 base, and 15 bases lay between the germline ends. The CDR3 loop reads CASAPWGPNTEAFF. CDR3 DNA: TGTGCCAGTGCGCCCTGGGGACCGAACACTGAAGCTTTCTTT.

V usage is TRBV5-4 and J usage is TRBJ2-5; possible D gene TRBD1, 6 bases. Trimming took off 3 bases at V and 6 bases at J, with 12 bases between the two ends. This CDR3 comprises 13 residues. The germline CDR1 and CDR2 sequences are SGHNT and YYREEE (reference sequence). The CDR3 protein is CASSSPGEKTQYF. Written as DNA, the CDR3 is TGTGCCAGCAGCTCCCCAGGGGAGAAGACCCAGTACTTC.

The chain employs TRBV2 and TRBJ1-6; possibly TRBD1 for D (5 bases). Trimming removed 6 bases from V and 8 bases from J, with 14 bases in between. Germline-derived CDR1 and CDR2 are SNHLY and FYNNEI. The CDR3 has 14 amino acids. DNA of the CDR3: TGTGCCAGCAGGGGGAGGGGTATGGATTCACCCCTCCACTTT. Its protein product is CASRGRGMDSPLHF.

The J gene is TRBJ2-5, the V gene TRBV7-9; the D gene could be TRBD1 or TRBD2 (5 bases each). This CDR3 contains 14 residues. V dropped 6 bases and J dropped 5 bases, with 16 bases sitting between them. Germline V gene data show CDR1 as SEHNR and CDR2 as FQNEAQ (reference sequence). The CDR3 spells CASRGDGGGETQYF. Written as DNA, the CDR3 is TGTGCCAGCAGGGGGGACGGAGGTGGGGAGACCCAGTACTTC.

The V gene is TRBV4-1, the J gene TRBJ1-2, with D perhaps TRBD1 (5 bases). Per the germline V gene, CDR1 is MGHRA and CDR2 is YSYEKL. V dropped 4 bases and J dropped 0 bases, with 15 bases sitting between them. The CDR3 contains 16 residues. The CDR3 DNA follows: TGCGCCAGCAGCCCGCATCGGCAGGGAACTAACTATGGCTACACCTTC. Translation gives CASSPHRQGTNYGYTF.

In regard to this clone: An end of the junction does not agree with germline; a read error may underlie this. The chain links TRBV6-6 to TRBJ2-5; D may match TRBD1 or TRBD2 (5 bases each). The CDR3 spans 12 residues. The germline gives CDR1 MNHNY, CDR2 SVGAGI (reference sequence). Here the CDR3 reads CASSYVGESQYF. CDR3 nucleotide sequence: TGTGCCAGCAGTTACGTGGGGGAGAGCCAGTACTTC.

The chain links TRBV21-1 to TRBJ2-7; the table gives TRBD2 as D, unverified against the DNA. TRBV21-1 is flagged as a pseudogene. The CDR3 has 15 amino acids. CDR3 protein: CASRMTTPALYEQYF. CDR3 nucleotide sequence: TGTGCCAGCAGGATGACTACACCAGCCCTATACGAGCAGTACTTC.

The chain uses TRBV15 and TRBJ2-7; D is perhaps TRBD1 or TRBD2 (6 bases each). Germline V gives CDR1 LNHNV, CDR2 YYDKDF (reference sequence). This CDR3 spans 13 amino acids. V was trimmed by 9 bases and J by 3 bases, leaving 15 bases between them. The CDR3 spells CATGGDTYYEQYF. CDR3 DNA: TGTGCCACAGGAGGGGACACATACTACGAGCAGTACTTC. The whole variable domain, filled in from reference TRBV15 and TRBJ2-7, reads DAMVIQNPRYQVTQFGKPVTLSCSQTLNHNVMYWYQQKSSQAPKLLFHYYDKDFNNEADTPDNFQSRRPNTSFCFLDIRSPGLGDTAMYLCATGGDTYYEQYFGPGTRLTVT.

In its sample, this clone was seen a few times. The chain recombines TRBV21-1 with TRBJ1-5. TRBV21-1 is reported as a pseudogene. This CDR3 spans 16 amino acids. The CDR3, as DNA: TGTGCCAGCAGCAAAGAGCGGGAGGATGGCAATCAGCCCCAGCATTTT. Protein sequence: CASSKEREDGNQPQHF.

This sequence joins TRBV11-2 and TRBJ1-2, with no clear D. Germline-derived CDR1 and CDR2 are SGHAT and FQNNGV. V was cut by 2 bases and J by 4 bases, with 26 bases left in between. CDR3 size: 19 residues. The CDR3 DNA sequence: TGTGCCAGCAGCTTATTAGGTGTGGCAGCGGGATCTAACTTCTATGGCTACACCTTC. Its protein is CASSLLGVAAGSNFYGYTF. Filled out from reference TRBV11-2 and TRBJ1-2, the complete variable domain reads EAGVAQSPRYKIIEKRQSVAFWCNPISGHATLYWYQQILGQGPKLLIQFQNNGVVDDSQLPKDRFSAERLKGVDSTLKIQPAKLEDSAVYLCASSLLGVAAGSNFYGYTFGSGTRLTVV.

In its sample, this clone was seen a few times. Compared with germline, one end of the junction differs, possibly owing to a read error. V is TRBV7-7 and J is TRBJ1-1; D gene unclear. CDR1 is SSHAT and CDR2 is FNYEAQ in the germline V gene (reference sequence). The CDR3 sequence is 13 residues long. The CDR3 sequence: CASSSQHDTEAFF. In nucleotides, the CDR3 is TGTGCTAGCAGCTCCCAACACGACACTGAAGCTTTCTTT.

On this clone: The same CDR3 can be traced to other DNA sequences in this sample. For the CDR3, the DNA is TGTGCCTGGAGAGGGACAGGACACTCTGAGCAGTTCTTC. Translated: CAWRGTGHSEQFF. This chain uses TRBV30 with TRBJ2-1, with 8 positions matching TRBD1. J gave up 9 bases and V 3 bases, and 7 bases lay outside the gene matches. CDR3 size: 13 residues. The germline V gene has CDR1 GTSNPN and CDR2 SVGIG (reference sequence).

In its sample, this clone was seen a few times. The chain links TRBV7-9 to TRBJ2-1, with D tentatively TRBD1 (6 bases). This CDR3 comprises 16 residues. V gave up 5 bases and J gave up 0 bases, with 14 bases separating them. Germline CDR1 and CDR2: SEHNR and FQNEAQ (reference sequence). The CDR3 DNA follows: TGTGCCAGCAGCCTCAGGGGCCGAAGCTCCTACAATGAGCAGTTCTTC. Its protein is CASSLRGRSSYNEQFF.

The chain carries TRBV28 and TRBJ1-5; tentative D call: TRBD1 (6 bases). CDR1 and CDR2 from the germline V gene are MDHEN and SYDVKM. This CDR3 has 14 residues. The germline V and J ends were trimmed by 3 bases and 5 bases, with 11 bases remaining between them. CDR3 DNA: TGTGCCAGCAGTTTGCAGGGGTCGCATCAGCCCCAGCATTTT. It yields the protein CASSLQGSHQPQHF.

This clone occurred a few times. The rearrangement joins TRBV28 to TRBJ1-1; a weak D match, TRBD1 (6 bases). The germline gives CDR1 MDHEN, CDR2 SYDVKM. The CDR3 loop spans 14 amino acids. V was cut by 6 bases and J by 8 bases, with 19 bases left in between. The CDR3 loop reads CASSQFRGAPEAFF. DNA of the CDR3: TGTGCCAGCAGCCAATTCAGGGGTGCCCCCGAAGCTTTCTTT.

V gene TRBV18 combines with J gene TRBJ1-1; TRBD1 might be the D (6 bases). The CDR3 loop spans 16 amino acids. Per germline, CDR1 KGHSH and CDR2 LQKENI. V lost 0 bases and J lost 0, with 11 bases in between. CDR3 in amino acids: CASSPPQGRMNTEAFF. CDR3 coding DNA: TGTGCCAGCTCACCACCGCAGGGGAGGATGAACACTGAAGCTTTCTTT.

The V and J genes are TRBV7-2 and TRBJ1-2; D possibly corresponds to TRBD1 (5 bases). The CDR3 runs to 16 residues. The germline V and J ends were trimmed by 6 bases and 4 bases, with 21 bases remaining between them. From germline, CDR1 is SGHTA and CDR2 FQGNSA. CDR3 in DNA: TGTGCCAGCAGTCCACAATCCCAGGGTTTAACCTATGGCTACACCTTC. Protein sequence: CASSPQSQGLTYGYTF. The full variable domain, completed using reference TRBV7-2 and TRBJ1-2, is GAGVSQSPSNKVTEKGKDVELRCDPISGHTALYWYRQSLGQGLEFLIYFQGNSAPDKSGLPSDRFSAERTGGSVSTLTIQRTQQEDSAVYLCASSPQSQGLTYGYTFGSGTRLTVV.

The CDR3, as DNA: TGTGCCAGTAGTGGCCAACAGTCCGCTGGCGAGCAGTACTTC. Protein: CASSGQQSAGEQYF. V is TRBV19 and J is TRBJ2-7, with D uncertain. In germline, CDR1 is LNHDA, CDR2 SQIVND (reference sequence). The CDR3 has 14 amino acids. Between the trimmed V and J ends, which lost 5 bases and 6 bases, there was a span of 17 bases.

The chain carries TRBV6-1 and TRBJ2-3; D is ambiguous. The CDR3 covers 14 residues. The ends were cut back, 6 bases at V and 2 bases at J, with 12 bases in the middle. Germline CDR1 and CDR2: MNHNS and SASEGT. The CDR3 sequence is CASSLTPHTDTQYF. CDR3 nucleotide sequence: TGTGCCAGCAGCCTCACCCCCCACACAGATACGCAGTATTTT.

Comments on this clone: An end of the junction does not agree with germline; a read error may underlie this. The J gene is TRBJ1-4, the V gene TRBV5-1; D might be TRBD1 (6 bases). The germline V gene has CDR1 SGHRS and CDR2 YFSETQ. This CDR3 region has 15 residues. CDR3 sequence (DNA): TGCGCCAGCACCTTGGGGGGGGGCGGAAATGAAAAACTGTTTTTT. Its translation: CASTLGGGGNEKLFF.

This sequence joins TRBV18 and TRBJ1-3, with D uncertain. The germline CDR1 and CDR2 sequences are KGHSH and LQKENI. Trimming stripped 0 bases from V and 6 bases from J, with 3 bases between. This CDR3 has 12 residues. CDR3 sequence reads: CASSPPENTIYF. DNA for the CDR3: TGTGCCAGCTCACCACCGGAAAACACCATATATTTT. The full variable domain, in which reference TRBV18 and TRBJ1-3 provide the parts outside the CDR3, is NAGVMQNPRHLVRRRGQEARLRCSPMKGHSHVYWYRQLPEEGLKFMVYLQKENIIDESGMPKERFSAEFPKEGPSILRIQQVVRGDSAAYFCASSPPENTIYFGEGSWLTVV.